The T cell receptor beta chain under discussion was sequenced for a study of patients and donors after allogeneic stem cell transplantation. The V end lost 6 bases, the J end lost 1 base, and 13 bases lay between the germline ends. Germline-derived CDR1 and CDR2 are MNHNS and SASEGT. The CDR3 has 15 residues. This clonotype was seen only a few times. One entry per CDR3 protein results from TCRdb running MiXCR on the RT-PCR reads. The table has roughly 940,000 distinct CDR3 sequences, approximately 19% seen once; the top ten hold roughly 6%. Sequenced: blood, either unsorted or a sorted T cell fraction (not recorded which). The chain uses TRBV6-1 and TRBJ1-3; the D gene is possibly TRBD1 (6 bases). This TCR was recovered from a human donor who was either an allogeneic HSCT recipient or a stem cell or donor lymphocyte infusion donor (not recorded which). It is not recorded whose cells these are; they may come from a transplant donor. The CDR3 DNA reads TGTGCCAGCAGATTAGACAGGATATCTGGAAACACCATATATTTT. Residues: CASRLDRISGNTIYF.